One sample yielded the 7 T cell receptor beta chains listed below, sequenced in a study of blood T cell repertoires in COVID-19. Sequenced by immunoSEQ multiplex PCR; TCRdb stores in-frame clones only, minus some. The profile covers roughly 200,000 clones, with around 86% appearing a single time and 2.5% to 3% taken by the ten largest. What was sequenced was peripheral blood. These receptors were collected from a man aged 35 to 55 with active or convalescent COVID-19.

This clone was seen a few times. In nucleotides, the CDR3 is TGTGCCAGCAGCCCCTCGACAGGGGCGAGTTCACCCCTCCACTTT. Amino acid sequence: CASSPSTGASSPLHF. The chain uses TRBV11-1 and TRBJ1-6; 8 nucleotides match TRBD1. Germline CDR1 and CDR2: SGHAT and FQDESV (reference sequence). The CDR3 consists of 15 residues. The V and J ends lost 5 bases and 9 bases, in that order; junction bases with no gene match: 9.

This chain joins TRBV6-5 and TRBJ1-5; a possible D gene is TRBD1 (5 bases). Germline V CDR1 and CDR2: MNHEY, SVGAGI. With 8 bases removed from V and 7 bases from J, the gap between germline ends came to 12 bases. This CDR3 contains 12 residues. Here the CDR3 reads CASCQGGQPQHF. The DNA of the CDR3 is TGTGCCAGCTGCCAGGGAGGCCAGCCCCAGCATTTT.

The chain employs TRBV14 and TRBJ1-4; a possible D gene is TRBD1 (6 bases). This CDR3 is 14 amino acids long. Germline loops: CDR1 SGHDN, CDR2 FVKESK. V was clipped by 4 bases and J by 6 bases, with 12 bases between them. The CDR3 sequence is CASSLRRGHEKLFF. The CDR3 DNA reads as TGTGCCAGCAGCCTAAGGCGGGGGCATGAAAAACTGTTTTTT.

The chain couples TRBV4-3 to TRBJ2-3; D is possibly TRBD1 (6 bases). The V gene lost 9 bases and the J gene lost 2 bases, with 12 bases spanning the gap. The germline CDR1 and CDR2 sequences are LGHNA and YSLEER. The CDR3 has 13 amino acids. This chain's CDR3 is CASRDKFTDTQYF. The CDR3, as DNA: TGCGCCAGTCGGGACAAATTCACAGATACGCAGTATTTT.

The chain is built from TRBV12-3 or TRBV12-4 and TRBJ2-1, with TRBD2 as a possible D gene (6 bases). The CDR3 runs to 11 residues. With 4 bases removed from V and 9 bases from J, the gap between germline ends came to 7 bases. CDR3 nucleotide sequence: TGTGCCAGCAGTTGGGGGGTTGAGCAGTTCTTC. Protein sequence: CASSWGVEQFF.

The count of this clone is one. This chain joins TRBV5-1 and TRBJ2-4; D is possibly TRBD2 (6 bases). The V gene's germline CDR1 is SGHRS and CDR2 YFSETQ. The V end lost 4 bases, the J end lost 0 bases, and 11 bases lay between the germline ends. The CDR3 has 15 amino acids. The CDR3: CASSRETLAKNIQYF. CDR3 nucleotide sequence: TGCGCCAGCAGCCGGGAGACGTTAGCCAAAAACATTCAGTACTTC. Complete variable domain (other parts from reference TRBV5-1 and TRBJ2-4): KAGVTQTPRYLIKTRGQQVTLSCSPISGHRSVSWYQQTPGQGLQFLFEYFSETQRNKGNFPGRFSGRQFSNSRSEMNVSTLELGDSALYLCASSRETLAKNIQYFGAGTRLSVL.

This chain joins TRBV7-3 and TRBJ1-6; 10 nucleotides align to TRBD1. This CDR3 contains 14 residues. Germline assignment: CDR1 SGHTA and CDR2 FQGTGA. The V and J ends lost 3 bases and 9 bases, in that order; junction bases with no gene match: 2. In DNA form, the CDR3 reads TGTGCCAGCAGCTTGGGGGACAGGGGTTCACCCCTCCACTTT. The encoded protein is CASSLGDRGSPLHF. The full variable domain, completed using reference TRBV7-3 and TRBJ1-6, is GAGVSQTPSNKVTEKGKYVELRCDPISGHTALYWYRQSLGQGPEFLIYFQGTGAADDSGLPNDRFFAVRPEGSVSTLKIQRTERGDSAVYLCASSLGDRGSPLHFGNGTRLTVT.